This section outlines one TCR beta chain sequence together with its context. Study processing details: Amplified reference gene primers provided the basis for estimating nucleated cell counts. The assay was immunoSEQ multiplex PCR, and TCRdb's table has in-frame clones only and misses some. D and trimming were read from the DNA, whereas the V and J calls and clone size are those reported in that table. The sample shows 300,000 to 400,000 clones, more than 75% of them seen only once. This sample stems from a study of blood T cell repertoires in COVID-19. The overall study: The United States, Italy and Spain provided the acute and convalescent COVID-19 samples. Sources were T cells, B-cell-depleted T cells, or PBMCs; the material itself was cDNA or gDNA.

CDR1 is KGHSH, CDR2 LQKENI, per germline. J lost 9 bases, V lost 2 bases, and 10 bases had no gene match. This CDR3 comprises 16 residues. Material for sequencing was peripheral blood. The chain is built from TRBV18 and TRBJ1-3, with 10 positions matching TRBD1. This TCR was sampled from a man in his fifties or sixties with active or convalescent COVID-19. The DNA of the CDR3 is TGTGCCAGCTCACCATTACCGGGACAGGGGTCGGCCACCATATATTTT. It encodes CASSPLPGQGSATIYF.